This TCR beta chain appears in the sequencing data of a study of neurological immune-mediated disorders. Study-level results: Falling below healthy controls, multiple sclerosis showed the least TCR clonal expansion, while HTLV-1-associated myelopathy showed the most.

One entry per CDR3 protein results from TCRdb running MiXCR on the 5' RACE reads. The table records 70,000 to 95,000 distinct CDR3 sequences, roughly 18% of them present only once. This clonotype was counted many times. Its matching antigen is unknown. The CDR3 covers 14 residues. Germline CDR1 and CDR2: MDHEN and SYDVKM. Unmatched junction bases numbered 2, after V lost 5 bases and J lost 4 bases. The sample comprised PBMCs. This TCR was recovered from a woman aged 40 to 50 in good health. The chain carries TRBV28 and TRBJ2-3; 11 nucleotides line up with TRBD1. The CDR3: CASSGQGASDTQYF. For the CDR3, the DNA is TGTGCCAGCAGTGGACAGGGGGCATCAGATACGCAGTATTTT. Complete variable domain (other parts from reference TRBV28 and TRBJ2-3): DVKVTQSSRYLVKRTGEKVFLECVQDMDHENMFWYRQDPGLGLRLIYFSYDVKMKEKGDIPEGYSVSREKKERFSLILESASTNQTSMYLCASSGQGASDTQYFGPGTRLTVL.